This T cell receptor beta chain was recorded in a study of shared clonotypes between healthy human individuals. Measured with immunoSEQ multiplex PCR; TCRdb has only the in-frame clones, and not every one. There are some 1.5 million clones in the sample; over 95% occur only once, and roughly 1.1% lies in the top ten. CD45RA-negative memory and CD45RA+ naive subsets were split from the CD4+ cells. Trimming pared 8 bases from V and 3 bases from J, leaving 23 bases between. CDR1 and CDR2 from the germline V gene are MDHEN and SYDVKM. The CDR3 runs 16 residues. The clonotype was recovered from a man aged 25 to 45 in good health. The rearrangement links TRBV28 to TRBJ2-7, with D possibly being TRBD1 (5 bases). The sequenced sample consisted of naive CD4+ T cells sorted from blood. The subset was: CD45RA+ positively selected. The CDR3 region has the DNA TGTGCCAGCTACACAACCGGGCAGGGCCTAAACTACGAGCAGTACTTC. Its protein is CASYTTGQGLNYEQYF.